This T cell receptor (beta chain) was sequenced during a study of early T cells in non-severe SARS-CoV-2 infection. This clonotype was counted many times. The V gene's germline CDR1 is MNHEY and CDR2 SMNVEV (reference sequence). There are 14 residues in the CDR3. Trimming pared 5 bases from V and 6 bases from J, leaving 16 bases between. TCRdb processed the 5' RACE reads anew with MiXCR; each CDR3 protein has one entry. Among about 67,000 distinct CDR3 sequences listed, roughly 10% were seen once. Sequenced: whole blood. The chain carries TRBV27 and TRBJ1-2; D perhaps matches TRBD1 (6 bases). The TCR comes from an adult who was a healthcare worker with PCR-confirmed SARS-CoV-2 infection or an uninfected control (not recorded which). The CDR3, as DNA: TGTGCCAGCAGTCCACGGGCGGGGGACAATGGCTACACCTTC. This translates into CASSPRAGDNGYTF.